This TCR beta chain was captured in a study of blood T cell repertoires in COVID-19. Whole-study context: Donors in the United States, Italy and Spain gave samples during acute or convalescent COVID-19. PBMCs, B-cell-depleted T cells, or T cells provided the cDNA or gDNA that made up the material.

V lost 5 bases and J 4 bases, leaving 12 bases between the germline ends. CDR3 length equals 14 residues. Germline V gene lookup returns CDR1 LNHDA and CDR2 SQIVND (reference sequence). Original processing methods: The assay estimated nucleated cells by amplifying reference gene primers. The assay was immunoSEQ multiplex PCR, and TCRdb's table has in-frame clones only and misses some. D and trimming were read from the DNA, whereas the V and J calls and clone size are those reported in that table. The sample contains about 180,000 clones, over 60% of which appear only once. The V call is TRBV19, the J call TRBJ2-1; D perhaps matches TRBD2 (5 bases). The sequenced sample consisted of peripheral blood. The clonotype originates from a woman in her 70s with acute or convalescent COVID-19. CDR3 bases: TGTGCCAGTAGTCTAGGGAGCGTTTACAATGAGCAGTTCTTC. Amino acids: CASSLGSVYNEQFF. The full variable domain, rest sourced from reference TRBV19 and TRBJ2-1, is DGGITQSPKYLFRKEGQNVTLSCEQNLNHDAMYWYRQDPGQGLRLIYYSQIVNDFQKGDIAEGYSVSREKKESFPLTVTSAQKNPTAFYLCASSLGSVYNEQFFGPGTRLTVL.